The rows below give T cell receptor beta chains drawn from one sample of a study of CD8+CD57+ T cells in acquired aplastic anemia. MiXCR, applied by TCRdb to the reads, yields one record per CDR3 protein. Of 75,000 to 100,000 distinct CDR3 sequences in the sample, around 70% were seen once. The sequenced sample was sorted CD4+, CD8+, or CD8+CD57+ T cells (not recorded which) from PBMCs. All receptors derive from a human donor with aplastic anemia. CDR3s include the opening cysteine and the closing phenylalanine or tryptophan. A D gene is named only where the DNA matches it firmly. Clone size is given for some rows only: seen once, a few or many times, or a class if the clone is expanded.

D gene	V gene	J gene	clone size	CDR3 protein	CDR3 DNA
.	TRBV10-1	TRBJ2-7	.	CASSGNGRNEQYF	TGCGCCAGCAGCGGGAACGGACGGAACGAGCAGTACTTC
.	TRBV19	TRBJ1-3	.	CASSPVEAAGNTIYF	TGTGCCAGTAGTCCCGTGGAGGCGGCTGGAAACACCATATATTTT
.	TRBV5-1	TRBJ2-7	.	CASSATGTKYEQYF	TGCGCCAGCAGCGCGACCGGGACAAAGTACGAGCAGTACTTC
.	TRBV29-1	TRBJ1-4	.	CSFSFTGEKLFF	TGCAGCTTCAGCTTCACAGGGGAAAAACTGTTTTTT
TRBD1	TRBV10-3	TRBJ1-3	.	CATTGTAGNTIYF	TGTGCCACGACCGGGACAGCTGGAAACACCATATATTTT
.	TRBV19	TRBJ1-1	.	CASTRPPVDTEAFF	TGTGCCAGTACCCGTCCCCCGGTGGACACTGAAGCTTTCTTT
TRBD2	TRBV6-1	TRBJ2-3	.	CASSRGGGTDTQYF	TGTGCCAGCTCCCGGGGGGGGGGCACAGATACGCAGTATTTT
TRBD2	TRBV7-8	TRBJ2-7	.	CASSELADQGEQYF	TGTGCCAGCAGCGAACTAGCGGACCAGGGGGAGCAGTACTTC
TRBD1	TRBV20-1	TRBJ2-7	.	CSARDQDREQYF	TGCAGTGCTAGAGATCAGGACAGGGAGCAGTACTTC
TRBD1	TRBV2	TRBJ1-6	.	CASSEFTGQGIRYNSPLHF	TGTGCCAGCAGTGAATTTACGGGACAGGGAATAAGGTATAATTCACCCCTCCACTTT
.	TRBV2	TRBJ1-1	.	CASRTDPATEAFF	TGTGCCAGCAGAACGGACCCCGCCACTGAAGCTTTCTTT
TRBD2	TRBV20-1	TRBJ2-3	.	CSASVSGGHTDTQYF	TGCAGTGCTAGCGTTAGCGGGGGGCACACAGATACGCAGTATTTT
.	TRBV24-1	TRBJ1-6	.	CATSEAWGSPLHF	TGTGCCACCAGTGAGGCATGGGGTTCACCCCTCCACTTT
TRBD1	TRBV6-5	TRBJ1-1	.	CASSYSIQGARGTEAFF	TGTGCCAGCAGTTACTCGATACAGGGGGCGCGGGGGACTGAAGCTTTCTTT
TRBD2	TRBV10-3	TRBJ2-5	medium-sized	CAISESAGDQETQYF	TGTGCCATCAGTGAGTCGGCGGGAGACCAAGAGACCCAGTACTTC
.	TRBV20-1	TRBJ1-1	many	CSARDGRGDTEAFF	TGCAGTGCTAGAGATGGGAGGGGGGACACTGAAGCTTTCTTT
.	TRBV7-6	TRBJ2-7	.	CASSRGQIRDEQYF	TGTGCCAGCAGCCGTGGACAGATACGGGACGAGCAGTACTTC
.	TRBV10-2	TRBJ2-7	.	CASSGQGWYEQYF	TGCGCCAGCAGTGGGCAGGGGTGGTACGAGCAGTACTTC
.	TRBV20-1	TRBJ2-7	.	CSAPGQGGCEQYF	TGCAGTGCTCCGGGACAAGGGGGATGCGAGCAGTACTTC
TRBD1	TRBV7-8	TRBJ1-6	.	CASGQVGSSPLHF	TGTGCCAGTGGACAGGTGGGATCTTCACCCCTCCACTTT
.	TRBV4-2	TRBJ1-6	.	CASSHREAHSPLHF	TGTGCCAGCAGCCACCGGGAGGCACATTCACCCCTCCACTTT
.	TRBV29-1	TRBJ2-1	.	CSVGRIGYYNEQFF	TGCAGCGTTGGTCGGATCGGGTACTACAATGAGCAGTTCTTC
.	TRBV6-1	TRBJ1-1	.	CASNTDRNTEAFF	TGTGCCAGCAACACGGACAGAAACACTGAAGCTTTCTTT
.	TRBV29-1	TRBJ2-3	few	CSARFSTDTQYF	TGCAGCGCGCGGTTTAGCACAGATACGCAGTATTTT
.	TRBV9	TRBJ2-5	.	CASSVLGWGGTETQYF	TGTGCCAGCAGCGTACTTGGGTGGGGGGGCACTGAGACCCAGTACTTC
.	TRBV9	TRBJ1-1	.	CASSVVGGRTEAFF	TGTGCCAGCAGCGTAGTGGGGGGGCGGACTGAAGCTTTCTTT
.	TRBV6-2/TRBV6-3	TRBJ1-5	.	CASSNKVENQPQHF	TGTGCCAGCAGTAACAAGGTGGAGAATCAGCCCCAGCACTTC
TRBD1	TRBV19	TRBJ1-1	.	CASSGGYTEAFF	TGTGCCAGTTCAGGGGGTTACACTGAAGCTTTCTTT
.	TRBV10-3	TRBJ1-5	few	CAISAGADQPQHF	TGTGCCATCAGTGCCGGGGCGGATCAGCCCCAGCATTTT
TRBD1	TRBV24-1	TRBJ2-3	.	CATGQGAQIRQYF	TGTGCCACCGGACAGGGGGCACAGATACGGCAGTATTTT
.	TRBV7-9	TRBJ1-1	.	CASSPGSAEAFF	TGTGCCAGCAGTCCAGGGTCAGCTGAAGCTTTCTTT
.	TRBV7-7	TRBJ2-3	few	CASSLGTGDTQYF	TGTGCCAGCAGCTTAGGTACGGGAGATACGCAGTATTTT
TRBD1	TRBV19	TRBJ1-5	.	CASNSDRVGQPQHF	TGTGCCAGTAACTCCGACAGGGTAGGTCAGCCCCAGCATTTT
TRBD1	TRBV2	TRBJ1-5	.	CASRNRGTQPQHF	TGTGCCAGCAGAAACAGGGGTACTCAGCCCCAGCATTTT
.	TRBV29-1	TRBJ1-4	.	CSVVSGEDRFNERLFF	TGCAGCGTTGTATCGGGGGAAGACAGGTTCAATGAAAGACTGTTTTTT
TRBD1	TRBV2	TRBJ2-3	.	CASSWDSLYTQYF	TGTGCCAGCAGCTGGGACAGTTTATATACGCAGTATTTT
.	TRBV20-1	TRBJ2-7	.	CSASPTNFVQYF	TGCAGTGCGAGTCCCACTAATTTCGTGCAGTACTTC
TRBD1	TRBV29-1	TRBJ1-2	.	CSVSSAGTGYGYTF	TGCAGCGTTTCTTCTGCTGGGACAGGCTATGGCTACACCTTC
.	TRBV7-2	TRBJ1-1	.	CASSFGGRTEAFF	TGTGCCAGCAGCTTCGGTGGGAGGACTGAAGCTTTCTTT
.	TRBV29-1	TRBJ2-7	.	CSVVLSSYEQYF	TGCAGCGTTGTTCTCAGCTCCTACGAGCAGTACTTC
.	TRBV2	TRBJ1-1	once	CASRFQGMNTEAFF	TGTGCCAGCAGATTCCAGGGAATGAACACTGAAGCTTTCTTT